The 15 T cell receptor beta chains below come from one sample, sequenced in a study of blood T cell repertoires in COVID-19. The method was immunoSEQ multiplex PCR; TCRdb's version includes in-frame clones alone and lacks a portion of them. Here the sample spans about 480,000 clones, around 89% being singletons. The sample consisted of peripheral blood. These receptors all come from a woman in her twenties or thirties with acute or convalescent COVID-19.

The chain uses TRBV6-5 and TRBJ1-2, with D possibly matching TRBD1 (6 bases). V shed 0 bases and J shed 6 bases, with 8 bases lying between them. Germline CDR1 reads MNHEY; CDR2 reads SVGAGI. The CDR3 is 13 amino acids. The CDR3 DNA sequence: TGTGCCAGCAGTTACTCAGGGGGGGATGGCTACACCTTC. Translation gives CASSYSGGDGYTF.

This clone has more than one count but fewer than ten. The chain links TRBV5-8 to TRBJ2-4; 7 bases map to TRBD1. This CDR3 contains 16 residues. The germline CDR1 and CDR2 sequences are SGHTS and YDEGEE. With V trimmed by 4 bases and J by 0 bases, 7 bases remained unmatched. CDR3 in DNA: TGTGCCAGCAGCCAAAGGGACAGTCTAGCCAAAAACATTCAGTACTTC. This translates into CASSQRDSLAKNIQYF. Combining the CDR3 with reference TRBV5-8 and TRBJ2-4 gives the whole variable domain EAGVTQSPTHLIKTRGQQATLRCSPISGHTSVYWYQQALGLGLQFLLWYDEGEERNRGNFPPRFSGRQFPNYSSELNVNALELEDSALYLCASSQRDSLAKNIQYFGAGTRLSVL.

This chain connects TRBV27 to TRBJ2-3; 11 bases agree with TRBD2. The V segment lost 5 bases and the J segment 5 bases; nucleotides outside the gene matches: 9. Germline CDR1 and CDR2: MNHEY and SMNVEV (reference sequence). The CDR3 covers 16 residues. CDR3 region: CASSRLAGSSQDTQYF. CDR3 sequence (DNA): TGTGCCAGCAGTCGACTAGCGGGGAGCAGCCAAGATACGCAGTATTTT.

The chain is built from TRBV3-1 (or the pseudogene TRBV3-2) and TRBJ2-1, with 7 nucleotides matching TRBD1. This CDR3 comprises 15 residues. In germline, CDR1 is LGHDT, CDR2 YNNKEL (reference sequence). The V and J ends lost 4 bases and 9 bases, in that order; junction bases with no gene match: 12. CDR3: CASSPRQGRGSEQFF. The CDR3 DNA reads TGTGCCAGCAGCCCCCGACAGGGTAGGGGAAGTGAGCAGTTCTTC.

The CDR3 here is CASSQASTGGYEQYF. Here the CDR3 DNA reads TGCGCCAGCAGCCAAGCCTCGACAGGGGGCTACGAGCAGTACTTC. V gene TRBV4-1 combines with J gene TRBJ2-7; the match to TRBD1 covers 9 bases. The CDR3 has 15 residues. The V segment lost 1 base and the J segment 3 bases; nucleotides outside the gene matches: 4. Germline CDR1 is MGHRA and CDR2 is YSYEKL.

This sequence joins TRBV4-2 and TRBJ2-7, with D possibly being TRBD2 (5 bases). The CDR3 contains 14 residues. Trimming removed 8 bases at V and 3 bases at J, with 17 bases between. The germline V gene encodes CDR1 LGHNA and CDR2 YNFKEQ. CDR3 bases: TGTGCCAGCGGGCAGGCGGAGGCCCTCTACGAGCAGTACTTC. This codes for CASGQAEALYEQYF.

The CDR3 spells CASSQDWPPGAGGGYTF. CDR3 DNA sequence: TGTGCCAGCAGCCAGGATTGGCCCCCAGGGGCTGGTGGGGGCTACACCTTC. J is TRBJ1-2 and V is TRBV4-2; tentatively, D is TRBD1 (6 bases). The CDR3 extends over 17 amino acids. Looked up from germline, CDR1 is LGHNA and CDR2 is YNFKEQ. V lost 3 bases and J lost 8, with 25 bases in between.

The V and J genes are TRBV2 and TRBJ1-3; D is unclear. Germline CDR1 is SNHLY and CDR2 is FYNNEI. V lost 7 bases, J lost 0 bases, and 7 bases lay in between. This CDR3 contains 13 residues. The CDR3 bases are TGTGCCAGCACCATTTCCTCTGGAAACACCATATATTTT. As protein: CASTISSGNTIYF. The complete variable domain, with remaining parts taken from reference TRBV2 and TRBJ1-3, reads EPEVTQTPSHQVTQMGQEVILRCVPISNHLYFYWYRQILGQKVEFLVSFYNNEISEKSEIFDDQFSVERPDGSNFTLKIRSTKLEDSAMYFCASTISSGNTIYFGEGSWLTVV.

This clone was observed a single time. The rearrangement uses TRBV4-1 and TRBJ2-3, with 7 bases lining up with TRBD1. This CDR3 is 17 amino acids long. V was clipped by 1 base and J by 0 bases; unmatched bases: 7. Germline CDR1 MGHRA, CDR2 YSYEKL. CDR3 sequence: CASSQGPGGSSTDTQYF. CDR3 DNA sequence: TGCGCCAGCAGCCAAGGCCCAGGGGGATCTAGCACAGATACGCAGTATTTT.

The V call is TRBV2, the J call TRBJ2-3; 7 bases agree with TRBD2. Germline V gene sequence: CDR1 SNHLY, CDR2 FYNNEI. CDR3 length: 16 residues. The ends lost 6 bases at V and 2 bases at J; junction bases unmatched: 11. Written as DNA, the CDR3 is TGTGCCAGCAGACGCGTAGCGGGCGAATACACAGATACGCAGTATTTT. Translating gives CASRRVAGEYTDTQYF.

The chain combines TRBV7-9 with TRBJ1-6; a possible D gene is TRBD1 (5 bases). The CDR3 is 14 residues long. V gave up 5 bases and J gave up 7 bases, with 12 bases separating them. From germline, CDR1 is SEHNR and CDR2 FQNEAQ (reference sequence). The CDR3 DNA is TGTGCCAGCAGCACTTCTGCAGGGAATTCACCCCTCCACTTT. Translation: CASSTSAGNSPLHF.

The chain joins TRBV6-1 to TRBJ1-1, with D maybe TRBD1 (5 bases). V gave up 1 base and J gave up 3 bases, with 9 bases separating them. CDR3 length: 14 residues. CDR1 MNHNS and CDR2 SASEGT come from the germline V gene. CDR3 residues: CASSEVLTDTEAFF. CDR3 coding DNA: TGTGCCAGCAGTGAAGTATTGACAGACACTGAAGCTTTCTTT.

The chain joins TRBV2 to TRBJ2-5; TRBD2 matches at 16 bases. J was trimmed by 5 bases and V by 8 bases; bases with no gene match: 14. Germline CDR1 reads SNHLY; CDR2 reads FYNNEI. The CDR3 is 18 amino acids. CDR3 amino acids: CASFFGTSGGARRETQYF. The DNA for the CDR3 is TGTGCCAGCTTTTTTGGGACTAGCGGGGGGGCCCGGAGGGAGACCCAGTACTTC.

The V gene is TRBV5-5, the J gene TRBJ2-2; TRBD1 matches 8 bases. CDR3 length equals 15 residues. V was pared by 2 bases and J by 4 bases, with 4 bases of the junction left unmatched. Germline CDR1 and CDR2: SGHKS and YYEKEE (reference sequence). The CDR3 here is CASSLQGGLTGELFF. CDR3 DNA sequence: TGTGCCAGCAGCTTACAGGGGGGCCTCACCGGGGAGCTGTTTTTT.

V and J are TRBV2 and TRBJ2-1, with TRBD2 matching 8 bases. The CDR3 is made up of 14 amino acids. Losses at the gene ends were 3 bases for V and 10 bases for J; bases not matched to a gene: 8. Germline V CDR1 and CDR2: SNHLY, FYNNEI. CDR3 DNA sequence: TGTGCCAGCAGTGATCGGGGGGGGCCTCAGGAGCAGTTCTTC. Protein sequence: CASSDRGGPQEQFF.